A selection of T cell receptor beta chains follows, all from one sample in a study of blood T cell repertoires in COVID-19. Some clones are missing from TCRdb's copy, which holds only in-frame ones; the method was immunoSEQ multiplex PCR. The table lists 150,000 to 200,000 clones, roughly 79% of them singletons. Source material: peripheral blood. The source of these receptors is a woman aged 35 to 49 with COVID-19, enrolled during active disease. CDR3s include the opening cysteine and the closing phenylalanine or tryptophan. D genes are given only for firm matches. Where a row states a size, it is once, few, many or the class of an expanded clone; other rows omit it.

j_call,v_call,clone_size,cdr3_length,d_call,cdr3_nt,cdr3_aa
TRBJ2-1,TRBV5-1,.,14,TRBD1,TGCGCCACCAAGCAGGGGGCGGCCAACAATGAGCAGTTCTTC,CATKQGAANNEQFF
TRBJ1-2,TRBV2,.,14,TRBD1,TGTGCCAGCAGAGCGGACAGGGGCGCGTATGGCTACACCTTC,CASRADRGAYGYTF
TRBJ2-1,TRBV19,.,13,TRBD1,TGTGCCAGTAGTATGGGCAGGGGGAATGAGCAGTTCTTC,CASSMGRGNEQFF
TRBJ2-1,TRBV11-3,once,13,TRBD2,TGTGCCAGCAGCTTAGCCGGGGGGGCTGAGCAGTTCTTC,CASSLAGGAEQFF
TRBJ1-1,TRBV27,.,14,TRBD1,TGTGCCAGCATTCGACAGGGGAAGGGGAATGAAGCTTTCTTT,CASIRQGKGNEAFF
TRBJ2-5,TRBV6-5,few,15,TRBD2,TGTGCCAGCAGAGCTAGCGGGGGGGCGGAGGAGACCCAGTACTTC,CASRASGGAEETQYF
TRBJ2-2,TRBV5-1,.,15,TRBD1,TGCGCCAGCAGCTTAACCGGGACAGGGGTCGGGGAGCTGTTTTTT,CASSLTGTGVGELFF
TRBJ2-5,TRBV20-1,.,11,.,TGCAGTGCTAGTTTACAGGAGACCCAGTACTTC,CSASLQETQYF
TRBJ1-1,TRBV18,.,14,.,TGTGCCAGCTCACCATACAGGGAGAACACTGAAGCTTTCTTT,CASSPYRENTEAFF
TRBJ1-5,TRBV5-5,.,15,.,TGTGCCAGCAGCTTGGGGGCCCAGGGTAATCAGCCCCAGCATTTT,CASSLGAQGNQPQHF
TRBJ2-1,TRBV18,.,20,TRBD2,TGTGCCAGCTCACCGGGACTAGCGGGACCGGGAAGCAGCTCCTACAATGAGCAGTTCTTC,CASSPGLAGPGSSSYNEQFF
TRBJ2-7,TRBV19,.,17,TRBD2,TGTGCCAGTAAGGATCCCGGACTAGCGGGAGAGACGGGCGAGCAGTACTTC,CASKDPGLAGETGEQYF
TRBJ2-2,TRBV9,.,14,TRBD1,TGTGCCAGCAAGGGACAGGGGGGCACCGGGGAGCTGTTTTTT,CASKGQGGTGELFF
TRBJ2-1,TRBV5-1,.,14,.,TGCGCCAGCAGCACGGGTCCAACCTACAATGAGCAGTTCTTC,CASSTGPTYNEQFF
TRBJ1-6,TRBV6-1,.,14,.,TGTGCCAGCAGTGAATTGTCGCGGGGTGGACCCCTCCACTTT,CASSELSRGGPLHF
TRBJ2-3,TRBV6-5,few,15,TRBD1,TGTGCCAGCAGTTCACGGACAGGGACCACAGATACGCAGTATTTT,CASSSRTGTTDTQYF
TRBJ2-1,TRBV28,.,15,TRBD2,TGTGCCAGCAGTTTGACTAGCGGGAGGGTCAATGAGCAGTTCTTC,CASSLTSGRVNEQFF
TRBJ2-1,TRBV4-2,.,16,TRBD1,TGTGCCAGCAGCCAAGAGGACAGGGGTTCCGACAATGAGCAGTTCTTC,CASSQEDRGSDNEQFF
TRBJ1-5,TRBV28,few,18,.,TGTGCCAGCAGGCGGCGGGGGACCCAGGGGAAGTTCAATCAGCCCCAGCATTTT,CASRRRGTQGKFNQPQHF
TRBJ2-7,TRBV7-2,.,15,TRBD2,TGTGCCAGCAGCTTTGGGACTAGCGGGATCTACGAGCAGTACTTC,CASSFGTSGIYEQYF
TRBJ1-1,TRBV3-1/TRBV3-2,.,13,TRBD1,TGTGCCGTCACGACAGGGGAGAACACTGAAGCTTTCTTT,CAVTTGENTEAFF
TRBJ2-3,TRBV10-3,.,15,TRBD1,TGTGCCATCAGTGAGTCCAGGGGGAGAGCAGATACGCAGTATTTT,CAISESRGRADTQYF
TRBJ1-5,TRBV4-1,.,14,.,TGCGCCAGCAGCCCAGGTCATAGCAATCAGCCCCAGCATTTT,CASSPGHSNQPQHF
TRBJ1-2,TRBV2,.,12,.,TGTGCCGGGAGAGAGGGCAGCTATGGCTACACCTTC,CAGREGSYGYTF
TRBJ2-2,TRBV2,once,16,TRBD2,TGTGCCAGCAGTGAAGAGGCTAGCGGGATCGGCGGGGAGCTGTTTTTT,CASSEEASGIGGELFF
TRBJ2-2,TRBV2,.,13,.,TGTGCCAGCAGAAACGGGAACACCGGGGAGCTGTTTTTT,CASRNGNTGELFF
TRBJ1-5,TRBV19,.,13,.,TGTGCCAGTAGTTTGGGGCTTGGACAGCCCCAGCATTTT,CASSLGLGQPQHF
TRBJ1-2,TRBV2,.,15,TRBD1,TGTGCCAGCAGTGAAGCCCACAGGGGAACCTATGGCTACACCTTC,CASSEAHRGTYGYTF
TRBJ2-3,TRBV19,.,16,TRBD1,TGTGCCAGTAGCCTCGAGTCGGAGACAGGGCGCGATACGCAGTATTTT,CASSLESETGRDTQYF
TRBJ1-3,TRBV18,.,16,.,TGTGCCAGCTCACCTCTCGAGGGTACCTCTGGAAACACCATATATTTT,CASSPLEGTSGNTIYF
TRBJ2-1,TRBV20-1,.,11,.,TGCAGTGCTAGAGGTCCTAGGGAGCAGTTCTTC,CSARGPREQFF
TRBJ2-4,TRBV3-1/TRBV3-2,.,19,TRBD2,TGTGCCAGCAGCCATGGGACTAGCGGGGTCACAGGGGGCAAAAACATTCAGTACTTC,CASSHGTSGVTGGKNIQYF
TRBJ2-7,TRBV18,.,12,.,TGTGCCAGCTCCGTTGCGGGTTACGAGCAGTACTTC,CASSVAGYEQYF
TRBJ1-2,TRBV30,.,15,.,TGTGCCTGGGGGCTACCCGTCGGGGGGTACCATGGCTACACCTTC,CAWGLPVGGYHGYTF
TRBJ2-7,TRBV6-1,few,15,TRBD1,TGTGCCAGCAGTGAAGCGGGACAGGATTCCTACGAGCAGTACTTC,CASSEAGQDSYEQYF
TRBJ1-5,TRBV19,.,13,.,TGTGCCAGTAGTAAGGACAAGAATCAGCCCCAGCATTTT,CASSKDKNQPQHF
TRBJ2-3,TRBV7-9,.,15,.,TGTGCCAGCAGCTTAGTCACACGGCGGGCCAATACGCAGTATTTT,CASSLVTRRANTQYF
TRBJ1-5,TRBV6-2/TRBV6-3,once,13,.,TGTGCCAGCAGTTACTTCGTTTATCAGCCCCAGCATTTT,CASSYFVYQPQHF
TRBJ1-2,TRBV5-3,.,16,.,TGTGCCAGAAGCTTACCGGGGGAGGTGCGTAACTATGGCTACACCTTC,CARSLPGEVRNYGYTF
TRBJ2-1,TRBV29-1,.,12,.,TGCAGCGTTGAATCGACACCCAATGAGCAGTTCTTC,CSVESTPNEQFF
TRBJ1-6,TRBV14,.,14,TRBD1,TGTGCCAGCAGACACCCGGGACAGGGGAGTACCCTCCACTTT,CASRHPGQGSTLHF
TRBJ1-1,TRBV2,.,14,.,TGTGCCAGCAGAAGTAACAGTCTGAACACTGAAGCTTTCTTT,CASRSNSLNTEAFF
TRBJ1-6,TRBV5-1,.,14,.,TGCGCCAGCAGCTTGCCGGGGGGGAATTCACCCCTCCACTTT,CASSLPGGNSPLHF
TRBJ2-1,TRBV4-1,.,17,TRBD2,TGCGCCAGCAGCCGGCCGCCACCGACTAGCGGGAGTGATGAGCAGTTCTTC,CASSRPPPTSGSDEQFF
TRBJ2-1,TRBV6-5,.,15,TRBD2,TGTGCCAGCAGCCCAAGCGGGGGACCTAACAATGAGCAGTTCTTC,CASSPSGGPNNEQFF
TRBJ1-1,TRBV19,.,14,.,TGTGCCAGTAGTATAGTAACGGAGGGACCTGAAGCTTTCTTT,CASSIVTEGPEAFF
TRBJ2-3,TRBV19,.,16,TRBD2,TGTGCCAGTAGTATAGGACTAGCGGGAAGCACAGATACGCAGTATTTT,CASSIGLAGSTDTQYF
TRBJ1-1,TRBV19,.,14,.,TGTGCCAGTAGTATAGATCTGGACAGCACTGAAGCTTTCTTT,CASSIDLDSTEAFF
TRBJ1-1,TRBV5-5,.,14,TRBD1,TGTGCCAGCAGCTTAGCAGGGGGAGAGACTGAAGCTTTCTTT,CASSLAGGETEAFF
TRBJ2-1,TRBV14,.,19,TRBD2,TGTGCCAGCAGCGCCCCGGGACTAGCGGGATGGCGGACCTACAATGAGCAGTTCTTC,CASSAPGLAGWRTYNEQFF
TRBJ1-1,TRBV18,.,13,.,TGTGCCAGCTCACTTGAAGGACAGACAGAAGCTTTCTTT,CASSLEGQTEAFF
TRBJ2-3,TRBV7-3,.,14,.,TGTGCCAGCAGCTTAGCTGGGGGCCTGGATACGCAGTATTTT,CASSLAGGLDTQYF
TRBJ2-5,TRBV3-1/TRBV3-2,.,15,TRBD1,TGTGCCAGCAGCCAGCGGACAGGGGGCAGAGAGACCCAGTACTTC,CASSQRTGGRETQYF
TRBJ1-6,TRBV2,.,13,TRBD1,TGTGCCACCCGGGGACAGCTAATTTCACCCCTCCACTTT,CATRGQLISPLHF
TRBJ1-1,TRBV7-7,.,16,.,TGTGCCAGCGTGGATTGGGGGGAAAGAGGAGGACCTGAAGCTTTCTTT,CASVDWGERGGPEAFF
TRBJ2-7,TRBV11-2,.,15,TRBD1,TGTGCCAGCAGCTCCGAAAGAAAGACAGGGAACGAGCAGTACTTC,CASSSERKTGNEQYF
TRBJ2-5,TRBV5-1,.,18,.,TGCGCCAGCAGCTTGGCATCAGGCGTACGTTCCGTTTCGGAGACCCAGTACTTC,CASSLASGVRSVSETQYF
TRBJ2-7,TRBV3-1/TRBV3-2,.,14,.,TGTGCCAGCAGCCAAGGTAGTCCCTCCTACGAGCAGTACTTC,CASSQGSPSYEQYF
TRBJ2-5,TRBV27,.,15,.,TGTGCCAGCAGTCAAAACAGGGTTGTCGTGGAGACCCAGTACTTC,CASSQNRVVVETQYF
TRBJ2-7,TRBV2,.,13,.,TGTGCCAGCAGTGTCGGGAGATCCTACGAGCAGTACTTC,CASSVGRSYEQYF